This record looks at one T cell receptor beta chain sequence and its context. The data were taken from a study of T-cell reconstitution after alpha-beta-depleted transplantation in children. This sample's TCRbeta library carried unique molecular identifier barcodes. TCRdb reprocessed the PCR reads with MiXCR, giving one entry per CDR3 protein. Seen here are roughly 610,000 distinct CDR3 sequences, over 9.5% observed once, and the top ten hold less than 4.5%. The sequencing used PBMCs from the stem cell graft donor, collected from the stem cell graft. This receptor was taken from a human donor who donated a stem cell graft to a child with acute myeloid leukemia.

The CDR3 is CSARHRGANTEAFF. In DNA, the CDR3 is TGCAGTGCTAGACACAGGGGTGCGAACACTGAAGCTTTCTTT. The chain uses TRBV20-1 and TRBJ1-1, with TRBD1 matching 7 bases. Losses at the gene ends were 2 bases for V and 1 base for J; bases not matched to a gene: 4. Germline CDR1 reads DFQATT; CDR2 reads SNEGSKA (reference sequence). CDR3 size: 14 residues.